This is a list of T cell receptor beta chains from one sample in a study of shared clonotypes between healthy human individuals. TCRdb's table, derived via immunoSEQ multiplex PCR, lists solely in-frame clones and lacks some. The sample comprises about 2.3 million clones, just under 95% of which are singletons, and 0.3% to 0.4% rests with the top ten. Sequencing was performed on naive CD4+ T cells from PBMCs. The receptors were gathered from a man aged 18-30 years in good health. Some clones in this sample may be carry-over from other donors' samples. CDR3s include the opening cysteine and the closing phenylalanine or tryptophan. D genes are given only for firm matches. Clone size is shown for a subset of rows, as once, few, many or a class of expanded clone.

cdr3_length j_call d_call v_call clone_size cdr3_aa cdr3_nt
12 TRBJ1-1 - TRBV30 few CAWIGGGTEAFF TGTGCCTGGATCGGGGGAGGGACTGAAGCTTTCTTT
17 TRBJ1-2 TRBD1 TRBV28 - CASSIPGQGGLNYGYTF TGTGCCAGCAGTATACCCGGACAGGGGGGGCTTAACTATGGCTACACCTTC
16 TRBJ2-7 TRBD2 TRBV5-4 - CASSFVGLAGSNEQYF TGTGCCAGCAGCTTCGTGGGACTAGCGGGAAGTAACGAGCAGTACTTC
12 TRBJ2-7 TRBD1 TRBV6-5 - CASKTGGGEQYF TGTGCCAGCAAAACAGGGGGCGGCGAGCAGTACTTC
12 TRBJ1-5 - TRBV28 - CASSPLGWPQHF TGTGCCAGCAGCCCCTTGGGATGGCCCCAGCATTTT
17 TRBJ1-4 - TRBV5-1 - CASSLYPAVQGNEKLFF TGCGCCAGCAGCTTGTACCCGGCCGTGCAGGGCAATGAAAAACTGTTTTTT
15 TRBJ2-1 - TRBV28 - CASSSGGTGINEQFF TGTGCCAGCAGCTCCGGGGGTACAGGGATCAATGAGCAGTTCTTC
15 TRBJ1-1 - TRBV4-2 - CASSLSGSPNTEAFF TGTGCCAGCAGCCTCTCGGGTTCTCCGAACACTGAAGCTTTCTTT
11 TRBJ2-5 - TRBV14 - CASSQDAYQYF TGTGCCAGCAGCCAAGATGCTTACCAGTACTTC
11 TRBJ2-5 - TRBV6-1 - CASSVRETQYF TGTGCCAGCAGTGTACGGGAGACCCAGTACTTC
17 TRBJ2-3 - TRBV15 - CATSRDPWPSSTDTQYF TGTGCCACCAGCAGAGATCCTTGGCCCTCTAGCACAGATACGCAGTATTTT
15 TRBJ2-2 TRBD2 TRBV6-1 - CASSEISGSTGELFF TGTGCCAGCAGTGAAATAAGCGGGAGCACCGGGGAGCTGTTTTTT
14 TRBJ1-2 - TRBV6-1 - CASRSTGGRVGYTF TGTGCCAGCAGGTCGACCGGGGGGCGCGTTGGCTACACCTTC
11 TRBJ1-1 - TRBV11-3 - CASSQDTEAFF TGTGCCAGCAGTCAAGACACTGAAGCTTTCTTT
15 TRBJ2-1 - TRBV13 - CASSLVLGADNEQFF TGTGCCAGCAGCTTAGTTCTCGGAGCGGACAATGAGCAGTTCTTC
14 TRBJ2-7 - TRBV7-2 once CASRSVGASYEQYF TGTGCCAGCAGGTCTGTAGGGGCCTCCTACGAGCAGTACTTC
16 TRBJ2-3 TRBD2 TRBV28 - CASSSREGGQTDTQYF TGTGCCAGCAGCTCCCGGGAGGGAGGACAAACAGATACGCAGTATTTT
15 TRBJ2-1 - TRBV18 - CASSSGPMGPNEQFF TGTGCCAGCTCGAGTGGGCCAATGGGGCCCAATGAGCAGTTCTTC
15 TRBJ1-4 TRBD1 TRBV28 - CASSLRQGTNEKLFF TGTGCCAGCAGTTTAAGACAGGGGACTAATGAAAAACTGTTTTTT
15 TRBJ1-1 - TRBV19 - CASSIIGQGRTEAFF TGTGCCAGTAGTATAATTGGGCAGGGTCGAACTGAAGCTTTCTTT
13 TRBJ2-5 - TRBV7-2 - CASSFWLRETQYF TGTGCCAGCAGCTTTTGGTTGAGAGAGACCCAGTACTTC
15 TRBJ2-7 TRBD2 TRBV5-8 - CASSLRPRESYEQYF TGTGCCAGCAGCTTGCGGCCGCGGGAGTCCTACGAGCAGTACTTC
15 TRBJ1-3 - TRBV19 - CASSIGQSTGNTIYF TGTGCCAGTAGTATAGGACAGTCGACTGGAAACACCATATATTTT
14 TRBJ1-2 - TRBV7-3 - CASSLDGRSYGYTF TGTGCCAGCAGCTTAGACGGACGATCCTATGGCTACACCTTC
13 TRBJ2-4 TRBD1 TRBV29-1 - CSHAGTDQNIQYF TGCAGCCATGCCGGGACAGACCAAAACATTCAGTACTTC
12 TRBJ2-1 TRBD1 TRBV29-1 - CSPVTGIGEQFF TGCAGCCCTGTGACAGGGATCGGTGAGCAGTTCTTC
14 TRBJ1-1 - TRBV19 - CASSFQAVNTEAFF TGTGCCAGTAGTTTTCAGGCAGTGAACACTGAAGCTTTCTTT
17 TRBJ2-2 TRBD2 TRBV15 - CATSRDSTLAGTGELFF TGTGCCACCAGCAGAGATTCCACTCTAGCGGGCACCGGGGAGCTGTTTTTT
14 TRBJ2-7 - TRBV19 - CASSIDEGEYEQYF TGTGCCAGTAGTATCGACGAGGGGGAGTACGAGCAGTACTTC
15 TRBJ2-3 - TRBV4-1 - CASSQGWGGTDTQYF TGCGCCAGCAGCCAAGGATGGGGCGGAACAGATACGCAGTATTTT
16 TRBJ1-2 TRBD1 TRBV6-4 - CASTLSGTDLSYGYTF TGTGCCAGCACCCTATCCGGGACAGATCTATCGTATGGCTACACCTTC
15 TRBJ2-2 - TRBV9 - CASRTETSNTGELFF TGTGCCAGCAGAACCGAGACTTCTAACACCGGGGAGCTGTTTTTT
14 TRBJ2-1 - TRBV28 - CASRPAGGINEQFF TGTGCCAGCAGGCCCGCCGGGGGAATCAATGAGCAGTTCTTC
14 TRBJ1-1 - TRBV2 - CASSTPGVGTEAFF TGTGCCAGCAGTACCCCAGGGGTAGGCACTGAAGCTTTCTTT
13 TRBJ1-1 - TRBV5-1 - CASSLVGLTEAFF TGCGCCAGCAGCTTAGTAGGGTTGACTGAAGCTTTCTTT
16 TRBJ2-3 - TRBV19 - CASSMVRVGSTDTQYF TGTGCCAGTAGTATGGTGAGGGTAGGATCCACAGATACGCAGTATTTT
14 TRBJ1-5 - TRBV2 - CASMRGAGNQPQHF TGTGCCAGCATGCGGGGGGCAGGCAATCAGCCCCAGCATTTT
13 TRBJ1-2 TRBD1 TRBV11-2 - CASSSGQYYGYTF TGTGCCAGCAGCTCGGGACAGTACTATGGCTACACCTTC
16 TRBJ2-6 - TRBV28 - CASSFTLASGANVLTF TGTGCCAGCAGTTTCACCCTGGCATCTGGGGCCAACGTCCTGACTTTC
15 TRBJ2-7 - TRBV5-5 - CASSLARTEDYEQYF TGTGCCAGCAGCTTGGCCAGGACAGAAGACTACGAGCAGTACTTC
13 TRBJ1-1 - TRBV2 - CASSEGWGAEAFF TGTGCCAGCAGTGAAGGGTGGGGTGCTGAAGCTTTCTTT
16 TRBJ2-7 - TRBV4-3 - CASSQDLGYSSYEQYF TGCGCCAGCAGCCAAGATCTGGGGTACAGCTCCTACGAGCAGTACTTC
17 TRBJ2-3 TRBD1 TRBV5-1 - CASSPGQGAPESDTQYF TGCGCCAGCAGCCCCGGACAGGGGGCGCCAGAGTCGGATACGCAGTATTTT
16 TRBJ2-2 TRBD2 TRBV4-1 - CASSLPGAGDAGELFF TGCGCCAGCAGCCTCCCCGGCGCGGGAGATGCCGGGGAGCTGTTTTTT
14 TRBJ2-5 - TRBV5-4 - CASSLVGGRETQYF TGTGCCAGCAGCTTGGTCGGGGGCCGTGAGACCCAGTACTTC
11 TRBJ2-7 TRBD2 TRBV20-1 - CSAGLGDEQYF TGCAGTGCTGGACTAGGCGACGAGCAGTACTTC
15 TRBJ2-1 - TRBV21-1 - CASSPGQGLGREQFF TGTGCCAGCAGCCCGGGACAGGGGTTGGGGCGGGAGCAGTTCTTC
14 TRBJ2-7 - TRBV28 - CASNLSQGGHEQYF TGTGCCAGCAACCTCTCGCAGGGAGGCCACGAGCAGTACTTC
16 TRBJ2-2 TRBD1 TRBV5-1 - CASSLAGTVNTGELFF TGCGCCAGCAGCTTGGCAGGGACAGTGAACACCGGGGAGCTGTTTTTT
13 TRBJ2-5 - TRBV7-2 - CASSADPPETQYF TGTGCCAGCAGCGCCGATCCTCCGGAGACCCAGTACTTC
16 TRBJ2-5 TRBD2 TRBV29-1 - CSVEKGLAGLGETQYF TGCAGCGTTGAAAAGGGGTTAGCGGGACTGGGAGAGACCCAGTACTTC
15 TRBJ2-6 - TRBV5-1 - CASSLDLTGANVLTF TGCGCCAGCAGCCTGGACCTGACTGGGGCCAACGTCCTGACTTTC
15 TRBJ2-7 TRBD2 TRBV15 - CATSRETSGPYEQYF TGTGCCACCAGCAGAGAGACTAGCGGTCCCTACGAGCAGTACTTC
13 TRBJ1-2 - TRBV12-5 once CASGLGPMYGYTF TGTGCTAGTGGTTTAGGGCCCATGTACGGCTACACCTTC
13 TRBJ2-5 - TRBV11-3 - CASSPHTQETQYF TGTGCCAGCAGCCCCCATACCCAAGAGACCCAGTACTTC
16 TRBJ1-2 - TRBV28 once CASSYPKGATNYGYTF TGTGCCAGCAGTTACCCGAAGGGCGCAACTAACTATGGCTACACCTTC